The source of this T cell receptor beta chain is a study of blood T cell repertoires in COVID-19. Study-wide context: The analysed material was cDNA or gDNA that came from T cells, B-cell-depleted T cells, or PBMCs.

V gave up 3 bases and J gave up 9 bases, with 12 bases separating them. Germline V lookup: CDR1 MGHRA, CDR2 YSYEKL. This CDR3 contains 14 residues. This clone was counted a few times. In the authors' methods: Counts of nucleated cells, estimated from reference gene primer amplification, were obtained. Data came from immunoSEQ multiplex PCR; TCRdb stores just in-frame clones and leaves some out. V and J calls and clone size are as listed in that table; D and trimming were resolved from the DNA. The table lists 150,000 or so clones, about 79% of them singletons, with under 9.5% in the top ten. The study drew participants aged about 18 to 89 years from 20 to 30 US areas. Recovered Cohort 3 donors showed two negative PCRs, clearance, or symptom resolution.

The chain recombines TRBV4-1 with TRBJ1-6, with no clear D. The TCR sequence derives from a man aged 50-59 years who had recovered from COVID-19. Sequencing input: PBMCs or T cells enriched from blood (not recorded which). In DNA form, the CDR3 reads TGCGCCAGCAGCCAGGAGGTCAAGGCTTCACCCCTCCACTTT. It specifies CASSQEVKASPLHF.